The clone carrying this T cell receptor beta chain has just a few counts. Its antigen remains unknown. This specimen belongs to a study of cytomegalovirus exposure and HLA in healthy donors. The PCR had 60 Vbeta and 13 Jbeta primers. TCRdb's copy holds only in-frame clones and misses some; the assay was immunoSEQ multiplex PCR. Among tens of thousands of clones listed, about 70% were seen once. This CDR3 spans 15 amino acids. With V trimmed by 3 bases and J by 2 bases, 6 bases remained unmatched. Germline V gives CDR1 LGHNA, CDR2 YSLEER. Study-level points and caveats: Most TCR sequences proved rare, with some public TCRs found in many donors.

The specimen sequenced was PBMCs. The clonotype originates from a man aged 40-49 years in good health and CMV-seropositive. This chain connects TRBV4-3 to TRBJ1-2; the match to TRBD1 covers 7 bases. In DNA form, the CDR3 reads TGCGCCAGCAGCCAGACACTCAGGGGGAACTATGGCTACACCTTC. Protein product: CASSQTLRGNYGYTF.